The text below deals with one TCR beta chain. Germline lookup yields CDR1 SGHDT and CDR2 YYEEEE. The CDR3 has 18 amino acids. Trimming at V came to 1 base and at J to 5 bases, leaving 11 bases not matched to a gene. The data originate from a study of T cells after posttransplantation cyclophosphamide. Cyclophosphamide on days +3 and +4 followed busulfan-fludarabine conditioning and a marrow graft. The method was immunoSEQ multiplex PCR; TCRdb's version includes in-frame clones alone and lacks a portion of them. The sample contains about 10,000 clones, roughly 80% of which appear only once. The chain recombines TRBV5-6 with TRBJ1-6; 8 bases are a match to TRBD1. Sample: PBMCs, taken after allogeneic stem cell transplant with posttransplant cyclophosphamide. The receptor comes from a female patient in her forties or fifties who received an allogeneic stem cell transplant from a related donor, was CMV-positive, and had no GVHD. Some of the T cells may derive from the graft donor. The CDR3 DNA reads TGTGCCAGCAGCTTGCCCTCGGACAGGGCAAGGAATAATTCACCCCTCCACTTT. This gives the protein CASSLPSDRARNNSPLHF.